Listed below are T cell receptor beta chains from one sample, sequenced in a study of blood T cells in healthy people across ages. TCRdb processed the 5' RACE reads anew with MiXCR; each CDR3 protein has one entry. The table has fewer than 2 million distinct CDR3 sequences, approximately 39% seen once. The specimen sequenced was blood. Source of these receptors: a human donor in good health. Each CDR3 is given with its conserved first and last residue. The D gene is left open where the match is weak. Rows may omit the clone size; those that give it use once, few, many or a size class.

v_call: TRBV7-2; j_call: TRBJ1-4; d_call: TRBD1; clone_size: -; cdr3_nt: TGTGCCAGCAGACAAAACAGGGGTGCTAATGAAAAACTGTTTTTT; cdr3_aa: CASRQNRGANEKLFF
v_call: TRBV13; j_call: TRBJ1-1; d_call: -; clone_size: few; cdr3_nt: TGTGCCAGCAGCTCCAAAAACAGGGTAGAATGGACTGAAGCTTTCTTT; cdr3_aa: CASSSKNRVEWTEAFF
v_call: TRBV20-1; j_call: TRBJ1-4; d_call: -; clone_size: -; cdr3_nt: TGCAGTGCTAGGTACCCGGGATTTGAAAAACTGTTTTTT; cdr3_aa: CSARYPGFEKLFF
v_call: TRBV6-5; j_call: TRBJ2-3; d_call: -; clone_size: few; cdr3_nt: TGTGCCAGCAGTTACGGAGTCTTGGGCGGAACTAGCACAGATACGCAGTATTTT; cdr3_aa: CASSYGVLGGTSTDTQYF
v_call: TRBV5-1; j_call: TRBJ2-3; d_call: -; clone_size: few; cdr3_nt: TGCGCCAGCAGCTCCGTCACTAGCACAGATACGCAGTATTTT; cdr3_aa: CASSSVTSTDTQYF
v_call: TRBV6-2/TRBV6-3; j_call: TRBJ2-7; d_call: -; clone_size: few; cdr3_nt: TGTGCCAGTAAGGGTCTGGTCTACGAGCAGTACTTC; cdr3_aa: CASKGLVYEQYF
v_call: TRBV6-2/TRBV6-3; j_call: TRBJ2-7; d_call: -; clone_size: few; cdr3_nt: TGTGCCAGCAGAGATGAGAACTTCTCCTACGAGCAGTACTTC; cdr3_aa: CASRDENFSYEQYF
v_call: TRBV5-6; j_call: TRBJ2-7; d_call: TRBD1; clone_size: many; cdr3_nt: TGTGCCAGCAGCCTCGGGACAGGGGCTACCTACGAGCAGTACTTC; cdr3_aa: CASSLGTGATYEQYF
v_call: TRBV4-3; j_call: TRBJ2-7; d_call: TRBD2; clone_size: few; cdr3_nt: TGCGCCAGCAGCCTCGGGACTAGACTCTACGAGCAGTACTTC; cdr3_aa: CASSLGTRLYEQYF
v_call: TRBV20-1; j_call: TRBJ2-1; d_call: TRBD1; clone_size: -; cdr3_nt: TGCAGTGCTAGAGATCCGAGGGGGCTGGCAGCGCAGTTCTTC; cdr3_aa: CSARDPRGLAAQFF
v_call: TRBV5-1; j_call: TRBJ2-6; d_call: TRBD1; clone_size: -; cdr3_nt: TGCGCCAGCAGCACCTCGACAGGGCCTAACTCTGGGGCCAACGTCCGGACTTTC; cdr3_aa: CASSTSTGPNSGANVRTF
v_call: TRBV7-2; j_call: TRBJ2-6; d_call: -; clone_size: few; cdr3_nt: TGTGCCAGCAGCTTATTAGGCCGCTCTGGGGCCAACGTCCTGACTTTC; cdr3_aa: CASSLLGRSGANVLTF
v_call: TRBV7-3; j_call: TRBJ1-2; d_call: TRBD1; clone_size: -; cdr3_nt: TGTGCCAGCAGCTTAAGTCCCAGGGGGCAACATGGCTACACCTTC; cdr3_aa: CASSLSPRGQHGYTF
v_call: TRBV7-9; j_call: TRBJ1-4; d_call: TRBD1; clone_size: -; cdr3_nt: TGTGCCGGCAGCTCCTCAGGGGGCAGTAATGAAAAACGGTTTTTT; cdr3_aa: CAGSSSGGSNEKRFF
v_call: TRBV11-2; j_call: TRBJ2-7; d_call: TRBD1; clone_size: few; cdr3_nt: TGTGCCAGCAGCCGGAACGGACAGGTCTACGAGCAGTACTTC; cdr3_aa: CASSRNGQVYEQYF
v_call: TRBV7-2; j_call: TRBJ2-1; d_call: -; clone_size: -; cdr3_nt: TGTGCCCGCAGCGGAATGGGATTCGGAGGGGATGAGCAGTTCTTC; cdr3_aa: CARSGMGFGGDEQFF
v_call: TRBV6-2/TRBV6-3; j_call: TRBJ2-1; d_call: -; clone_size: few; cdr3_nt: TGTGCCAGCAGCCGCCTCAACTTGGTAAACAATGAGCAGTTCTTC; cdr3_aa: CASSRLNLVNNEQFF
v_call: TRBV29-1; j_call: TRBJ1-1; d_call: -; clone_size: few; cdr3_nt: TGCAGCGTTGAAGATCGGTTTGCTGAAGCTTTCTTT; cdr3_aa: CSVEDRFAEAFF
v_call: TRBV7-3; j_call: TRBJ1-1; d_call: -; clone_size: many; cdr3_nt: TGTGCCAGCAGCTATGATCCGAACACTGAAGCTTTCTTT; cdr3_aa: CASSYDPNTEAFF
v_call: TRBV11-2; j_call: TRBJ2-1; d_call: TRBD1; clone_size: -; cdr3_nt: TGTGCCAGCAGCTTCTCGGCAGGGGGTTTGGAGACCCAGTTCTTC; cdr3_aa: CASSFSAGGLETQFF
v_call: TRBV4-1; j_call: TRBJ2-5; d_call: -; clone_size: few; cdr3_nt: TGCGCCAGCAGCCGACAAAGTGGCCAAGAGACCCAGTACTTC; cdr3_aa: CASSRQSGQETQYF
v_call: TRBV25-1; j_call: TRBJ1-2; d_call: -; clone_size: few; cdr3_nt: TGTGCCAGCAGTGAATTAGTTGGGGAGGGGATACGTGGCTACACCTTC; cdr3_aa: CASSELVGEGIRGYTF
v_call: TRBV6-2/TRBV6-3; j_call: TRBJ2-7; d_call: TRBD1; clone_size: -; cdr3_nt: TGTGCCAGCAGCTCCGACAGGGTTGACTACGAGCAGTACTTC; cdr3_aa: CASSSDRVDYEQYF
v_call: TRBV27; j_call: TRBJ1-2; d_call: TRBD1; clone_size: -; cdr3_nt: TGTGCCAGCAGGGGGGAGACAGGGAGCTATGGCTACACCTTC; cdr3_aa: CASRGETGSYGYTF
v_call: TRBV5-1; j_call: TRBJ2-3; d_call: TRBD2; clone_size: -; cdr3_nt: TGCGCCAGCACCGGTCTAGCGGGCACAGATACGCAGTATTTT; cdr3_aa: CASTGLAGTDTQYF
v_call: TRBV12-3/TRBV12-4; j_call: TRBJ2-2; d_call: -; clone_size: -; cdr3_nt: TGTGCCAGCAGGACAGGATCCGAGCTGTTTTTT; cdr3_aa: CASRTGSELFF